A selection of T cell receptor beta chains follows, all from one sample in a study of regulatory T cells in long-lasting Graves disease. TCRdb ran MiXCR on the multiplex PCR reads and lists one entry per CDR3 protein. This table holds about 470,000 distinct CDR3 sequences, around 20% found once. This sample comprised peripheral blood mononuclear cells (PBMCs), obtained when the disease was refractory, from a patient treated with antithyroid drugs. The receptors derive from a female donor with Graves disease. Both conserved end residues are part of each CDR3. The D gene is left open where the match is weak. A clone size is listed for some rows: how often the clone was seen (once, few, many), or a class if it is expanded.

cdr3_nt: TGTGCCAGCAGCTTTCAGGGCGGGCGGGAGACCCAGTACTTC
cdr3_aa: CASSFQGGRETQYF
clone_size: many
v_call: TRBV7-9
j_call: TRBJ2-5
d_call: .

cdr3_nt: TGTGCCAGCAGGGGACTAGCGGGGGATGAGCAGTTCTTC
cdr3_aa: CASRGLAGDEQFF
clone_size: few
v_call: TRBV2
j_call: TRBJ2-1
d_call: TRBD2

cdr3_nt: TGTGCCAGCAGCTTAGCAGCAGGGTTGAACACTGAAGCTTTCTTT
cdr3_aa: CASSLAAGLNTEAFF
clone_size: .
v_call: TRBV7-9
j_call: TRBJ1-1
d_call: .

cdr3_nt: TGTGCCAGCAGCTGGGGGACACAAGACTACAATGAGCAGTTCTTC
cdr3_aa: CASSWGTQDYNEQFF
clone_size: .
v_call: TRBV13
j_call: TRBJ2-1
d_call: .

cdr3_nt: TGTGCCAGCAGTTACGGGTCGAATGAGCAGTTCTTC
cdr3_aa: CASSYGSNEQFF
clone_size: .
v_call: TRBV6-1
j_call: TRBJ2-1
d_call: .

cdr3_nt: TGCGCCAGCAGCTATCGACAGGGGTCAGATACGCAGTATTTT
cdr3_aa: CASSYRQGSDTQYF
clone_size: .
v_call: TRBV5-1
j_call: TRBJ2-3
d_call: TRBD1

cdr3_nt: TGTGCCAGCAGTGTTCCGGGGCAGGGGGTAGGTAGCAATCAGCCCCAGCATTTT
cdr3_aa: CASSVPGQGVGSNQPQHF
clone_size: many
v_call: TRBV6-1
j_call: TRBJ1-5
d_call: TRBD1

cdr3_nt: TGTGCCAGCAACGAGGGAGGTCGGAATGAGCAGTTCTTC
cdr3_aa: CASNEGGRNEQFF
clone_size: .
v_call: TRBV6-1
j_call: TRBJ2-1
d_call: .

cdr3_nt: TGTGCCAGCAGCCCCCCCTGGGCGGAGCAGTACTTC
cdr3_aa: CASSPPWAEQYF
clone_size: many
v_call: TRBV5-5
j_call: TRBJ2-7
d_call: .

cdr3_nt: TGCAGTGCTACAACAGGGGGTGCCAAAAACATTCAGTACTTC
cdr3_aa: CSATTGGAKNIQYF
clone_size: few
v_call: TRBV20-1
j_call: TRBJ2-4
d_call: TRBD1

cdr3_nt: TGTGCCAGCAGCTCGACTAGCGGTGTTCTCAATGAGCAGTTCTTC
cdr3_aa: CASSSTSGVLNEQFF
clone_size: .
v_call: TRBV7-9
j_call: TRBJ2-1
d_call: TRBD2

cdr3_nt: TGTGCCATCAGTGAAGGGTATTGGCGGGAGGGTTCTCCCCAAGGGACCGGGGAGCTGTTTTTT
cdr3_aa: CAISEGYWREGSPQGTGELFF
clone_size: many
v_call: TRBV10-3
j_call: TRBJ2-2
d_call: TRBD2

cdr3_nt: TGTGCCAGTCACAGGGCGGGTTCCTACGAGCAGTACTTC
cdr3_aa: CASHRAGSYEQYF
clone_size: many
v_call: TRBV7-9
j_call: TRBJ2-7
d_call: .

cdr3_nt: TGCAGCGTTGCGGGGACTAGCAGCACCTACGAGCAGTACTTC
cdr3_aa: CSVAGTSSTYEQYF
clone_size: .
v_call: TRBV29-1
j_call: TRBJ2-7
d_call: TRBD2

cdr3_nt: TGTGCCAGCAATAATAAGCCTCATCAGCCCCAGCATTTT
cdr3_aa: CASNNKPHQPQHF
clone_size: .
v_call: TRBV6-1
j_call: TRBJ1-5
d_call: .

cdr3_nt: TGCGCCAGCAGCGCCGCTAGCGGAACTTCCTACGAGCAGTACTTC
cdr3_aa: CASSAASGTSYEQYF
clone_size: .
v_call: TRBV5-1
j_call: TRBJ2-7
d_call: TRBD2

cdr3_nt: TGTGCCAGCAGTTACCTGACTAGCGGGAAGGCCAAAAACATTCAGTACTTC
cdr3_aa: CASSYLTSGKAKNIQYF
clone_size: few
v_call: TRBV6-5
j_call: TRBJ2-4
d_call: TRBD2

cdr3_nt: TGTGCCAGCAGTTTATATCCCAGGGGTGGAAACACCATATATTTT
cdr3_aa: CASSLYPRGGNTIYF
clone_size: few
v_call: TRBV12-3/TRBV12-4
j_call: TRBJ1-3
d_call: .

cdr3_nt: TGCAGTGCCACACACACCCGGAACAGGGCCTACGAGCAGTACTTC
cdr3_aa: CSATHTRNRAYEQYF
clone_size: .
v_call: TRBV20-1
j_call: TRBJ2-7
d_call: .

cdr3_nt: TGTGCCAGCAGTTTATCTTCTAGCACAGATACGCAGTATTTT
cdr3_aa: CASSLSSSTDTQYF
clone_size: .
v_call: TRBV28
j_call: TRBJ2-3
d_call: .